The rows below give T cell receptor beta chains drawn from one sample of a study of quantifying T cell responses using KT2 cells. From the UMI-ligation and nested PCR reads, TCRdb called clonotypes with MiXCR, one entry per CDR3 protein. The sample has tens of thousands of distinct CDR3 sequences, about 7.3% seen once. The specimen was PBMCs spiked with cells of the T cell clone KT2. The source of these receptors is a human donor. The CDR3 runs from the conserved cysteine through the conserved F or W. The order of the fields is V gene, J gene, D gene, clone size, CDR3 DNA, CDR3 protein. A D gene is named only where the DNA matches it firmly. Only part of the rows carry a size: once, few, many, or a class if the clone is expanded.

>TRBV6-2/TRBV6-3|TRBJ2-7|.|many
TGTGCCAGCAGTTCCGGGATGCCCTACGAGCAGTACTTC
CASSSGMPYEQYF
>TRBV12-3/TRBV12-4|TRBJ1-5|.|many
TGTGCCAGCAAATGGACCACCGATCAGCCCCAGCATTTT
CASKWTTDQPQHF
>TRBV27|TRBJ2-3|.|many
TGTGCCAGCAGTCTAACTTCCGGGGGCCTGGGCAGGCAGTATTTT
CASSLTSGGLGRQYF
>TRBV24-1|TRBJ2-1|TRBD1|.
TGTGCCACCAGTAAAGGGACAGGGGGAGTGGATGAGCAGTTCTTC
CATSKGTGGVDEQFF
>TRBV5-1|TRBJ2-7|.|few
TGCGCCAGCAGCTTAGTTGTGTCCCCCTACGAGCAGTACTTC
CASSLVVSPYEQYF
>TRBV29-1|TRBJ1-6|TRBD1|many
TGCAGCGTTGGGACAGGAGACTCACCCCTCCACTTT
CSVGTGDSPLHF
>TRBV5-6|TRBJ2-3|TRBD2|many
TGTGCCAGCAGCTTGAGACTTAGCGGGAGTCGAGATACGCAGTATTTT
CASSLRLSGSRDTQYF
>TRBV10-3|TRBJ2-5|TRBD2|many
TGTGCCATCAGTGAAGGAGCGGGAGTTGAGACCCAGTACTTC
CAISEGAGVETQYF
>TRBV14|TRBJ2-1|TRBD2|few
TGTGCCAGCAGCCAAAAGTGGAGGAGCGGGAGAGGGGATGAGCAGTTCTTC
CASSQKWRSGRGDEQFF
>TRBV6-5|TRBJ1-2|.|.
TGTGCCAGCAGCGAAGGGACACCTAACTATGGCTACATCTTC
CASSEGTPNYGYIF